The rows below give T cell receptor beta chains drawn from one sample of a study of OX40 agonist ivuxolimab in advanced cancers. Repertoires were generated with immunoSEQ multiplex PCR, while TCRdb's copy carries only in-frame clones and drops some. This sample yields around 30,000 clones, of which around nine tenths are seen a single time; approximately 3.8% belongs to the top ten. This specimen was CD4+ or CD8+ T cells sorted from blood, taken in a trial of the OX40 agonist ivuxolimab. These receptor sequences come from an adult with an advanced solid tumor such as melanoma, head and neck, liver or kidney cancer. Each CDR3 is given with its conserved first and last residue. A D gene is named only where the DNA matches it firmly. Clone size is shown for a subset of rows, as once, few, many or a class of expanded clone.

D gene,J gene,clone size,V gene,CDR3 DNA,CDR3 protein
TRBD2,TRBJ2-3,NA,TRBV6-1,TGTGCCAGCAGCGCGGGGGGCACAGATACGCAGTATTTT,CASSAGGTDTQYF
TRBD2,TRBJ2-7,NA,TRBV28,TGTGCCAGCAGTTTATCGCTAGCGGGATCCCTTGGGCAGTACTTC,CASSLSLAGSLGQYF
TRBD1,TRBJ1-5,NA,TRBV6-1,TGTGCCAGCAGTGGGAGACAGGGCGTTGGTCAGCCCCAGCATTTT,CASSGRQGVGQPQHF
NA,TRBJ2-3,NA,TRBV21-1,TGTGCCAGCAGCAAAAAGGGACCCGGCCCAGATACGCAGTATTTT,CASSKKGPGPDTQYF
NA,TRBJ1-2,NA,TRBV11-2,TGTGCCAGCAGCGACGGGGCGGGTAACTATGGCTACACCTTC,CASSDGAGNYGYTF
NA,TRBJ1-2,NA,TRBV18,TGTGCCAGCTCACCAACAGAGATATATGGCTACACCTTC,CASSPTEIYGYTF
NA,TRBJ1-2,NA,TRBV2,TGTGCCAGCAGTTTGACAGCGAACTATGGCTACACCTTC,CASSLTANYGYTF
TRBD2,TRBJ2-5,NA,TRBV4-2,TGTGCCAGCAGCCAAGATTCACTGGGGCTAGCGGGGGGTGAGACCCAGTACTTC,CASSQDSLGLAGGETQYF
NA,TRBJ1-1,once,TRBV10-3,TGTGCCATCACCAGGGAACAGGCAGGGACTGAAGCTTTCTTT,CAITREQAGTEAFF
NA,TRBJ2-4,NA,TRBV28,TGTGCCAGCAGCCCTAGCGGACAGCGGATAAACATTCAGTACTTC,CASSPSGQRINIQYF
NA,TRBJ1-2,NA,TRBV27,TGTGCCAGCAGTTTATATATCCGGGGCAGGGTGCGCTCTAACTATGGCTACACCTTC,CASSLYIRGRVRSNYGYTF